This is a list of T cell receptor beta chains from one sample in a study of cytotoxic CD8 clonotypes in ibrutinib-treated CLL. Method: immunoSEQ multiplex PCR; TCRdb's copy keeps in-frame clones and lacks some. The table includes some 200,000 clones, 75% to 80% detected once. The sample in question was PBMCs, obtained after 12 months of ibrutinib treatment. These receptors were taken from a human donor with chronic lymphocytic leukemia. Each CDR3 is given with its conserved first and last residue. The order of the fields is clone size, D gene, V gene, J gene, CDR3 protein, CDR3 DNA. D genes are given only for firm matches. A row's size may be missing; if present it is once, few, many or a size class.

size: NA
D: NA
V: TRBV6-6
J: TRBJ1-1
CDR3: CASSYGREAFF
DNA: TGTGCCAGCAGTTACGGCAGGGAAGCTTTCTTT

size: NA
D: TRBD1
V: TRBV13
J: TRBJ1-1
CDR3: CASSSSDRGGEAFF
DNA: TGTGCCAGCAGCTCCTCGGACAGAGGGGGCGAAGCTTTCTTT

size: few
D: TRBD2
V: TRBV11-2
J: TRBJ2-1
CDR3: CASSLGRLAGSEQFF
DNA: TGTGCCAGCAGCTTAGGGAGACTAGCGGGAAGTGAGCAGTTCTTC

size: NA
D: NA
V: TRBV25-1
J: TRBJ2-2
CDR3: CASSADPTTGELFF
DNA: TGTGCCAGCAGTGCCGACCCGACCACCGGGGAGCTGTTTTTT

size: NA
D: NA
V: TRBV5-1
J: TRBJ2-7
CDR3: CASSLGYEQYF
DNA: TGCGCCAGCAGCCTAGGCTACGAGCAGTACTTC

size: NA
D: NA
V: TRBV28
J: TRBJ2-5
CDR3: CASSRPYRGGGEETQYF
DNA: TGTGCCAGCAGCAGACCTTACAGGGGGGGAGGAGAAGAGACCCAGTACTTC

size: NA
D: NA
V: TRBV4-1
J: TRBJ2-1
CDR3: CASSLRNEQFF
DNA: TGCGCCAGCAGCCTCCGAAATGAGCAGTTCTTC

size: NA
D: NA
V: TRBV9
J: TRBJ1-1
CDR3: CASSASRGSTEAFF
DNA: TGTGCCAGCAGCGCCTCCAGGGGTAGCACTGAAGCTTTCTTT

size: NA
D: NA
V: TRBV14
J: TRBJ1-4
CDR3: CASSHRAFGKLFF
DNA: TGTGCCAGCAGCCACAGGGCATTTGGGAAACTGTTTTTT

size: once
D: TRBD2
V: TRBV10-2
J: TRBJ2-7
CDR3: CASRDGTSGAWGEQYF
DNA: TGCGCCAGCAGGGACGGGACTAGCGGGGCATGGGGCGAGCAGTACTTC

size: NA
D: NA
V: TRBV7-3
J: TRBJ1-2
CDR3: CASSPAGNYGYTF
DNA: TGTGCCAGCAGCCCCGCGGGTAACTATGGCTACACCTTC

size: NA
D: NA
V: TRBV6-1
J: TRBJ2-3
CDR3: CASSTGNTQYF
DNA: TGTGCCAGCAGCACAGGTAATACGCAGTATTTT

size: NA
D: TRBD1
V: TRBV7-9
J: TRBJ1-2
CDR3: CASSLGQGAKGYTF
DNA: TGTGCCAGCAGCTTAGGCCAGGGGGCAAAGGGCTACACCTTC

size: NA
D: NA
V: TRBV5-1
J: TRBJ2-3
CDR3: CASSLTASGRDTQYF
DNA: TGCGCCAGCAGCTTGACTGCGTCAGGGAGAGATACGCAGTATTTT

size: NA
D: TRBD2
V: TRBV11-2
J: TRBJ2-7
CDR3: CASSWGGRNTFEQYF
DNA: TGTGCCAGCAGTTGGGGGGGGAGGAACACTTTCGAGCAGTACTTC

size: NA
D: TRBD1
V: TRBV5-8
J: TRBJ2-2
CDR3: CASQTGYIGELFF
DNA: TGTGCCAGCCAGACAGGGTATATCGGGGAGCTGTTTTTT

size: NA
D: NA
V: TRBV6-5
J: TRBJ2-6
CDR3: CASSLGVVGANVLTF
DNA: TGTGCCAGCAGTTTGGGTGTGGTTGGGGCCAACGTCCTGACTTTC

size: once
D: TRBD1
V: TRBV30
J: TRBJ2-5
CDR3: CAWGPGQGASETQYF
DNA: TGTGCCTGGGGACCCGGACAGGGGGCCTCAGAGACCCAGTACTTC

size: NA
D: TRBD2
V: TRBV27
J: TRBJ2-1
CDR3: CASSFGGGGRGGYNEQFF
DNA: TGTGCCAGCAGTTTCGGGGGGGGCGGGAGAGGTGGATACAATGAGCAGTTCTTC

size: NA
D: TRBD1
V: TRBV27
J: TRBJ2-1
CDR3: CASMTGGSSYNEQFF
DNA: TGTGCCAGCATGACAGGGGGAAGCTCCTACAATGAGCAGTTCTTC

size: NA
D: NA
V: TRBV11-2
J: TRBJ2-1
CDR3: CASSPSWNEQFF
DNA: TGTGCCAGCAGCCCCTCTTGGAATGAGCAGTTCTTC

size: NA
D: NA
V: TRBV13
J: TRBJ1-5
CDR3: CASKLSESNQPQHF
DNA: TGTGCCAGCAAGCTTAGCGAGAGCAATCAGCCCCAGCATTTT

size: NA
D: TRBD2
V: TRBV11-3
J: TRBJ2-1
CDR3: CASSLSLAGGNEQFF
DNA: TGTGCCAGCAGCTTAAGCCTAGCGGGGGGCAATGAGCAGTTCTTC

size: few
D: TRBD1
V: TRBV6-1
J: TRBJ1-4
CDR3: CASSFDTGDEKLFF
DNA: TGTGCCAGCAGTTTCGATACAGGGGATGAAAAACTGTTTTTT

size: NA
D: NA
V: TRBV18
J: TRBJ1-1
CDR3: CASSRGENTEAFF
DNA: TGTGCCAGCTCACGGGGTGAGAACACTGAAGCTTTCTTT

size: NA
D: TRBD1
V: TRBV30
J: TRBJ1-3
CDR3: CALEPGQGIGNTIYF
DNA: TGTGCCTTAGAACCGGGACAGGGAATCGGAAACACCATATATTTT

size: NA
D: NA
V: TRBV28
J: TRBJ1-1
CDR3: CASSLPKWGPNTEAFF
DNA: TGTGCCAGCAGTTTGCCAAAGTGGGGGCCTAACACTGAAGCTTTCTTT

size: NA
D: NA
V: TRBV5-8
J: TRBJ1-1
CDR3: CASSLSTGNTEAFF
DNA: TGTGCCAGCAGCCTGTCAACAGGGAACACTGAAGCTTTCTTT

size: few
D: NA
V: TRBV6-1
J: TRBJ1-2
CDR3: CASSEQGSPYGYTF
DNA: TGTGCCAGCAGTGAACAGGGCTCGCCTTATGGCTACACCTTC

size: NA
D: NA
V: TRBV19
J: TRBJ1-5
CDR3: CASSIGRSRGNQPQHF
DNA: TGTGCCAGTAGTATAGGGCGTTCGAGGGGCAATCAGCCCCAGCATTTT

size: once
D: TRBD1
V: TRBV30
J: TRBJ1-2
CDR3: CAWSVGQGAGGYTF
DNA: TGTGCCTGGAGTGTAGGGCAGGGGGCAGGCGGCTACACCTTC

size: NA
D: NA
V: TRBV5-1
J: TRBJ2-5
CDR3: CASSPGEETQYF
DNA: TGCGCCAGCAGCCCCGGGGAAGAGACCCAGTACTTC

size: NA
D: NA
V: TRBV5-1
J: TRBJ1-3
CDR3: CASSSAGGNTIYF
DNA: TGCGCCAGCAGCTCTGCCGGAGGAAACACCATATATTTT

size: NA
D: NA
V: TRBV6-6
J: TRBJ2-7
CDR3: CASIGGGTNEQYF
DNA: TGTGCCAGCATAGGGGGAGGGACGAACGAGCAGTACTTC

size: NA
D: NA
V: TRBV29-1
J: TRBJ2-7
CDR3: CSVEDRGYEQYF
DNA: TGCAGCGTTGAAGATCGGGGCTACGAGCAGTACTTC

size: NA
D: TRBD2
V: TRBV30
J: TRBJ2-3
CDR3: CAWSGTGGLSDTQYF
DNA: TGTGCCTGGAGTGGAACGGGGGGGCTTTCAGATACGCAGTATTTT

size: NA
D: TRBD1
V: TRBV19
J: TRBJ2-5
CDR3: CANIRDRVTQETQYF
DNA: TGTGCCAATATACGGGACAGGGTAACCCAAGAGACCCAGTACTTC

size: few
D: NA
V: TRBV4-1
J: TRBJ2-5
CDR3: CASSLGGDGTQYF
DNA: TGCGCCAGCAGCCTCGGCGGGGATGGGACCCAGTACTTC

size: NA
D: NA
V: TRBV15
J: TRBJ1-2
CDR3: CATSRVASYGYTF
DNA: TGTGCCACCAGCAGAGTGGCAAGCTATGGCTACACCTTC

size: NA
D: TRBD1
V: TRBV7-2
J: TRBJ1-2
CDR3: CASSRDRVNGYTF
DNA: TGTGCCAGCAGCCGGGACAGGGTAAATGGCTACACCTTC

size: NA
D: TRBD1
V: TRBV13
J: TRBJ2-7
CDR3: CASSQGQGFYEQYF
DNA: TGTGCCAGCAGCCAGGGACAGGGTTTCTACGAGCAGTACTTC

size: NA
D: NA
V: TRBV2
J: TRBJ1-1
CDR3: CASALGHTNTEAFF
DNA: TGTGCCAGCGCTCTGGGACACACGAACACTGAAGCTTTCTTT

size: NA
D: TRBD1
V: TRBV18
J: TRBJ2-1
CDR3: CASSPGQGDYNEQFF
DNA: TGTGCCAGCTCACCAGGACAGGGGGACTACAATGAGCAGTTCTTC

size: few
D: NA
V: TRBV6-5
J: TRBJ2-2
CDR3: CATREGNTGELFF
DNA: TGTGCCACCCGTGAGGGGAACACCGGGGAGCTGTTTTTT

size: NA
D: NA
V: TRBV13
J: TRBJ2-7
CDR3: CASSLKEREPLEEQYF
DNA: TGTGCCAGCAGCTTAAAGGAACGGGAGCCTTTGGAAGAGCAGTACTTC

size: NA
D: NA
V: TRBV6-5
J: TRBJ2-1
CDR3: CATHRPPSYNEQFF
DNA: TGTGCCACCCACCGGCCTCCCTCCTACAATGAGCAGTTCTTC

size: NA
D: NA
V: TRBV7-8
J: TRBJ1-3
CDR3: CASSLEGESGNTIYF
DNA: TGTGCCAGCAGCTTGGAAGGGGAATCGGGAAACACCATATATTTT

size: NA
D: TRBD1
V: TRBV7-3
J: TRBJ2-5
CDR3: CASSATGGAAGETQYF
DNA: TGTGCCAGCAGCGCAACAGGGGGCGCCGCTGGGGAGACCCAGTACTTC

size: NA
D: NA
V: TRBV7-2
J: TRBJ2-7
CDR3: CASTTYGEQYF
DNA: TGTGCCAGCACAACTTACGGGGAGCAGTACTTC

size: NA
D: NA
V: TRBV20-1
J: TRBJ2-7
CDR3: CSAGRGYEQYF
DNA: TGCAGCGCGGGGAGGGGGTACGAGCAGTACTTC

size: NA
D: NA
V: TRBV4-1
J: TRBJ1-3
CDR3: CASSLTSSGDGNTIYF
DNA: TGCGCCAGCAGCCTCACTTCTTCAGGGGACGGAAACACCATATATTTT

size: NA
D: NA
V: TRBV5-6
J: TRBJ1-3
CDR3: CASSLQGRGGNTIYF
DNA: TGTGCCAGCAGCTTGCAGGGCAGGGGTGGAAACACCATATATTTT

size: NA
D: TRBD1
V: TRBV19
J: TRBJ2-7
CDR3: CASSNQGQGIYEQYF
DNA: TGTGCCAGTAGTAACCAAGGACAGGGGATCTACGAGCAGTACTTC